One and the same sample provided the 8 T cell receptor beta chains below, sequenced in a study of PD-1 blockade in mismatch repair-deficient tumors. Some clones are missing from TCRdb's copy, which holds only in-frame ones; the method was immunoSEQ multiplex PCR. The sample has tens of thousands of clones; around 82% are singletons. The specimen was peripheral blood, collected 4 weeks after starting pembrolizumab. The receptors here all came from an adult with mismatch repair-deficient cancer.

The rearrangement uses TRBV5-4 and TRBJ2-1; 12 bases line up with TRBD2. Germline CDR1 and CDR2: SGHNT and YYREEE (reference sequence). V trimming: 6 bases; J trimming: 5 bases; junction bases outside the gene matches: 6. The CDR3 covers 15 residues. CDR3 amino acids: CASTMLAGGDNEQFF. CDR3 coding DNA: TGTGCCAGCACCATGCTAGCGGGAGGGGACAATGAGCAGTTCTTC.

This chain uses TRBV28 with TRBJ2-7; either TRBD1 or TRBD2 may fit D (7 bases each). The CDR3 loop spans 16 amino acids. In germline, CDR1 is MDHEN, CDR2 SYDVKM. V was shortened by 5 bases and J by 2 bases, with 19 bases between the two germline ends. The CDR3 is CASSVLTGRGTYEQYF. The CDR3 DNA sequence: TGTGCCAGCAGTGTGTTGACAGGGAGGGGGACCTACGAGCAGTACTTC.

This rearrangement joins TRBV25-1 to TRBJ2-7, with 8 positions matching TRBD1. Germline V CDR1 and CDR2: MGHDK, SYGVNS. The CDR3 loop spans 14 amino acids. V was pared by 5 bases and J by 5 bases, with 8 bases of the junction left unmatched. CDR3 sequence (DNA): TGTGCCAGCAGTAGTTGGGACAGGTGGCACGAGCAGTACTTC. Encoded protein: CASSSWDRWHEQYF.

The table lists this clone with a few counts. CDR3 nucleotide sequence: TGTGCCAGTAGTACGGACAGGATGACCTACGAGCAGTACTTC. It translates to CASSTDRMTYEQYF. V gene TRBV19 combines with J gene TRBJ2-7; 7 nucleotides agree with TRBD1. V was pared by 4 bases and J by 2 bases, with 5 bases of the junction left unmatched. Germline CDR1 and CDR2: LNHDA and SQIVND (reference sequence). The CDR3 contains 14 residues.

DNA of the CDR3: TGTGCCAGCAGAGAGACTAGCGGGACACCCTACGAGCAGTACTTC. It encodes CASRETSGTPYEQYF. The gene calls are TRBV27 and TRBJ2-7; 11 bases align to TRBD2. The junction had 6 bases not matched to a gene; V was cut back by 6 bases and J by 2 bases. The CDR3 length is 15 residues. Germline V gene data show CDR1 as MNHEY and CDR2 as SMNVEV (reference sequence).

This rearrangement joins TRBV14 to TRBJ2-1; 8 positions agree with TRBD2. The CDR3 runs 15 residues. With V trimmed by 4 bases and J by 3 bases, 5 bases remained unmatched. The germline V gene has CDR1 SGHDN and CDR2 FVKESK. CDR3 sequence reads: CASSLGLAVYNEQFF. CDR3 coding DNA: TGTGCCAGCAGCCTAGGACTAGCAGTCTACAATGAGCAGTTCTTC.

The CDR3: CASSQDLKGTQYF. Written as DNA, the CDR3 is TGTGCCAGCAGCCAAGATCTGAAGGGGACCCAGTACTTC. The chain combines TRBV14 with TRBJ2-5; no firm D call. Germline values: CDR1 SGHDN, CDR2 FVKESK. This CDR3 has 13 residues. V was shortened by 0 bases and J by 7 bases, with 9 bases between the two germline ends.

The chain couples TRBV6-5 to TRBJ1-1; D may be TRBD1 (5 bases). From germline, CDR1 is MNHEY and CDR2 SVGAGI. Trimming removed 4 bases at V and 1 base at J, with 13 bases between. The CDR3 length is 15 residues. In nucleotides, the CDR3 is TGTGCCAGCAGTTCCGCAAAGAGGGGGAACACTGAAGCTTTCTTT. Its protein product is CASSSAKRGNTEAFF.